Sequencing of this T cell receptor (beta chain) was carried out in a study of blood T cell repertoires in COVID-19. The CDR3 runs 14 residues. V was clipped by 3 bases and J by 0 bases, with 8 bases between them. Germline CDR1 and CDR2: MNHEY and SMNVEV (reference sequence). Profiling relied on immunoSEQ multiplex PCR, and the TCRdb table lists in-frame clones only, not all of them. Here the sample spans roughly 73,000 clones, over 75% being singletons. The chain recombines TRBV27 with TRBJ1-1; no reliable D call. Sequences were obtained from peripheral blood. The sequence was obtained from an elderly woman with active or convalescent COVID-19. Here the CDR3 reads CASSFGGLNTEAFF. The CDR3 DNA reads TGTGCCAGCAGTTTCGGAGGGTTGAACACTGAAGCTTTCTTT.